This T cell receptor (beta chain) was identified in a study of blood T cell repertoires in COVID-19. As for the study in general: Samples of COVID-19 (acute and convalescent) were obtained from the United States, Italy and Spain.

The germline gives CDR1 SEHNR, CDR2 FQNEAQ (reference sequence). Trimming cost V 6 bases and J 9 bases; bases outside gene matches: 19. The CDR3 is 17 residues long. Per the authors' pipeline: Reference gene primer amplification in the assay estimated nucleated cell counts. Profiling relied on immunoSEQ multiplex PCR, and the TCRdb table lists in-frame clones only, not all of them. Clone size and the V and J calls come from that table; the DNA yielded D and trimming. The sample lists just under 85,000 clones, around nine tenths occurring once. The receptor was derived from a man at least 80 years old with active or convalescent COVID-19. Sequences were obtained from peripheral blood. The rearrangement links TRBV7-9 to TRBJ2-1; 8 nucleotides agree with TRBD1. CDR3 sequence (DNA): TGTGCCAGCAGTTATTTGGGGACAGGATCAACCATGCGTGAGCAGTTCTTC. Protein: CASSYLGTGSTMREQFF.